This T cell receptor beta chain was captured in a study of shared clonotypes between healthy human individuals. Overall study context: Three CD4 naive, three CD4 memory, two CD8 naive and one CD8 memory plate were used per donor.

Study conclusions and caveats: The sharing of roughly 5% of naive CD4 clonotypes was seen across a handful of donors. Rarefaction analysis demonstrated incomplete sorted-subset sequencing notwithstanding large depth.

Clones were read by immunoSEQ multiplex PCR, and TCRdb kept only the in-frame ones, dropping some. The profile covers 1.5 million to 2.5 million clones, with just under 95% appearing a single time and around 1% taken by the ten largest. Terminally differentiated effector memory CD45RA+ cells were excluded by CCR7 positive selection of CD45RO-negative cells. This clone appeared a single time. What it binds is unknown. The CDR3 is 16 residues long. The germline V gene encodes CDR1 SGHAT and CDR2 FQNNGV. V was pared by 4 bases and J by 6 bases, with 10 bases of the junction left unmatched. This chain uses TRBV11-2 with TRBJ2-1; TRBD1 matches at 9 bases. Sequences were obtained from naive CD8+ T cells sorted from blood. The sequence was obtained from a man between 18 and 29 years old in good health. CDR3: CASSSWTGEGVNEQFF. The CDR3 DNA reads as TGTGCCAGCAGCTCTTGGACAGGGGAAGGTGTCAATGAGCAGTTCTTC.